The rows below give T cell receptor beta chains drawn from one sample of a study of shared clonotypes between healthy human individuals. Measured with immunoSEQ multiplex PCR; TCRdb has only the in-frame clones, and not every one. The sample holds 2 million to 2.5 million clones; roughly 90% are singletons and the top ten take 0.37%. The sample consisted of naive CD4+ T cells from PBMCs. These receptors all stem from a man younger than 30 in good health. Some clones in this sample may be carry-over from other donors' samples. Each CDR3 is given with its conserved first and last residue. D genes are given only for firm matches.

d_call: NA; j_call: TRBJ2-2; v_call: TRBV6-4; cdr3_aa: CASSAGGHSGELFF
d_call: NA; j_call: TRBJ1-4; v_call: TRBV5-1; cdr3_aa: CASSLARQRAEEKLFF
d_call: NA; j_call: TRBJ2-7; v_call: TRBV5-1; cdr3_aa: CASSLEESYEQYF
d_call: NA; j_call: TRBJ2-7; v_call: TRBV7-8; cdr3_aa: CASSDETKYEQYF
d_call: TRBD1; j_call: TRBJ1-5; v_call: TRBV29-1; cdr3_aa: CSANIGQGGSRQPQHF
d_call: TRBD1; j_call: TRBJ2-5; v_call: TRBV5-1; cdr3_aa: CASSWAGTGGDVYF
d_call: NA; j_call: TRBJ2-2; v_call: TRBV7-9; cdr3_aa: CASSLSAGELFF
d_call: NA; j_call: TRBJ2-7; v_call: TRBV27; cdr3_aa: CASSFLLGQLGEQYF
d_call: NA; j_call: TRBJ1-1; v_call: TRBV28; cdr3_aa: CASSLVGQINTEAFF
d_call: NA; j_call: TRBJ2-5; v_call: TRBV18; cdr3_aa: CASSLSGKETQYF
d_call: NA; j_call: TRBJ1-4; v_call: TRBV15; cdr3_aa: CATSRAGGASEKLFF
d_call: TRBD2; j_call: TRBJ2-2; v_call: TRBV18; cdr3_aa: CASSPQGLAGAGELFF
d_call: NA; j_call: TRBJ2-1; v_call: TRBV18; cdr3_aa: CASSRAQSYNEQFF
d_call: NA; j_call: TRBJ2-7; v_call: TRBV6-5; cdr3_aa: CASSLRSWGYEQYF
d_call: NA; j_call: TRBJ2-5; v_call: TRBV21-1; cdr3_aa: CASSVYPGTREETQYF
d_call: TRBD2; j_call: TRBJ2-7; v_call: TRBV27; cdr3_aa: CASSLALAGTYEQYF
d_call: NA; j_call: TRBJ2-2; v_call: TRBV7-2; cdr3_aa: CASSTAWTSTGELFF
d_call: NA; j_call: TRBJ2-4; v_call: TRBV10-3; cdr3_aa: CAISEPDGSKNIQYF
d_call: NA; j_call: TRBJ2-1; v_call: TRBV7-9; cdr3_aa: CASSFWGSSYNEQFF
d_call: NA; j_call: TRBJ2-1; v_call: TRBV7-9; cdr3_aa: CASSFRLGPSHNEQFF
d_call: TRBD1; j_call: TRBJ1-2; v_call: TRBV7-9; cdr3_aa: CASSPRTGVINYGYTF
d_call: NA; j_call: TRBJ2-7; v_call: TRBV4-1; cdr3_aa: CASSQESGTLQYF
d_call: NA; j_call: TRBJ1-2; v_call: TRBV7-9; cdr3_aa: CASSLERNYGYTF
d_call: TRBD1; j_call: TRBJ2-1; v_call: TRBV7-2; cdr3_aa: CASSADRVRHEQFF
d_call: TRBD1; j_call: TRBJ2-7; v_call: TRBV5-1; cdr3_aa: CASTLGTAYEQYF
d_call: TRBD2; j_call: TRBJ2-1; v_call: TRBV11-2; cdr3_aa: CASSPTSGSYNEQFF
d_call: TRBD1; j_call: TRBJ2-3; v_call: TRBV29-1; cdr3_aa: CSAWGQGWTDTQYF
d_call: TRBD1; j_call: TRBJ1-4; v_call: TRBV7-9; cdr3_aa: CASSLMGQFDEKLFF
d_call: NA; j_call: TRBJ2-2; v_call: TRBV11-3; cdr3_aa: CASSLALRGELFF
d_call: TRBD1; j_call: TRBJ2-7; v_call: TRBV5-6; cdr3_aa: CASSLRQGREYF
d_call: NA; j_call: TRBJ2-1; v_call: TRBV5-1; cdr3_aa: CASSFRDDTPQFF
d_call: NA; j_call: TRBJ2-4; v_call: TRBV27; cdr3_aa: CASRGLFRDTKNIQYF
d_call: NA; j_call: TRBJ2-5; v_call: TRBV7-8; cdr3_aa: CASSLGVAQETQYF
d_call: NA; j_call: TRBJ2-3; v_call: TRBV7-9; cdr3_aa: CAATPPRGPHTDTQYF
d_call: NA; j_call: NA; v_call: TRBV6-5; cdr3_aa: CASSRIGAYEQYF
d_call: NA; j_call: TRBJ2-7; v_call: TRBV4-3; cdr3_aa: CASSQVEVSYEQYF
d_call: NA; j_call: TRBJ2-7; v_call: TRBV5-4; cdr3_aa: CASSLAGSSYEQYF
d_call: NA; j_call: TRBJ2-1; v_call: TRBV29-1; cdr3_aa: CSVQDSYNEQFF
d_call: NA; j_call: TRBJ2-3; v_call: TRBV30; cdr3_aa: CAWSESPRSDTQYF
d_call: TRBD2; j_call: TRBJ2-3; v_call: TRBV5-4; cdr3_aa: CASTHRTSGTTDTQYF